Below are 20 T cell receptor beta chains sequenced from a single sample in a study of shared clonotypes between healthy human individuals. Only in-frame clones appear in the TCRdb table, and some are missing; sequencing was by immunoSEQ multiplex PCR. The sample has over a million clones; approximately 72% are singletons. The source material was memory CD4+ T cells sorted from blood. Described subset: CD45RA-negative fraction. The source is a young man in good health.

This rearrangement joins TRBV7-3 to TRBJ2-6; D possibly uses TRBD1 or TRBD2 (5 bases each). The CDR3 is made up of 16 amino acids. The germline V gene encodes CDR1 SGHTA and CDR2 FQGTGA. With 5 bases removed from V and 4 bases from J, the gap between germline ends came to 15 bases. CDR3 DNA: TGTGCCAGCAGCCAAGGGACGGCGCTCGGGGCCAACGTCCTGACTTTC. This translates into CASSQGTALGANVLTF.

The V call is TRBV5-1, the J call TRBJ2-7; tentatively, D is TRBD1 (6 bases). CDR3 length equals 14 residues. Germline V lookup: CDR1 SGHRS, CDR2 YFSETQ. V dropped 3 bases and J dropped 1 base, with 11 bases sitting between them. CDR3 loop: CASSSQGVSYEQYF. The CDR3 DNA sequence: TGCGCCAGCAGCTCACAGGGTGTATCCTACGAGCAGTACTTC.

Turning to this clone: It may be a read error: a sequence one base away is much more abundant. This sample also contains other DNA sequences that code for the same CDR3. The chain couples TRBV18 to TRBJ2-3, with D unclear. Germline loops: CDR1 KGHSH, CDR2 LQKENI. V was cut by 2 bases and J by 4 bases, with 4 bases left in between. CDR3 length equals 12 residues. DNA of the CDR3: TGTGCCAGCTCACCAAAGGCAGATACGCAGTATTTT. Amino acid sequence: CASSPKADTQYF.

The chain joins TRBV6-6 to TRBJ1-4; 7 bases are shared with TRBD1. Germline lookup yields CDR1 MNHNY and CDR2 SVGAGI (reference sequence). V lost 5 bases to trimming and J lost 5 bases; unmatched junction nucleotides: 8. This CDR3 spans 15 amino acids. The CDR3 is CASSRWGQRNEKLFF. The DNA of the CDR3 is TGTGCCAGCAGTCGATGGGGACAGCGAAATGAAAAACTGTTTTTT.

The V call is TRBV6-1, the J call TRBJ1-5; D is undetermined. The CDR3 has 15 amino acids. Trimming left V 10 bases short and J 3 bases short, with 19 bases between. Germline V gene lookup returns CDR1 MNHNS and CDR2 SASEGT. This chain's CDR3 is CAIQTTSGYNQPQHF. The CDR3 DNA follows: TGTGCCATCCAGACGACCTCGGGATACAATCAGCCCCAGCATTTT.

This chain uses TRBV4-3 with TRBJ2-3; D perhaps matches TRBD1 (6 bases). The V end was cut by 0 bases, the J end by 5 bases, with 12 bases between. This CDR3 region has 15 residues. Germline lookup yields CDR1 LGHNA and CDR2 YSLEER. DNA for the CDR3: TGCGCCAGCAGCCAAGACTACAGGGTTGGAGATACGCAGTATTTT. This gives the protein CASSQDYRVGDTQYF.

This chain joins TRBV28 and TRBJ2-7; 11 bases line up with TRBD2. Per germline, CDR1 MDHEN and CDR2 SYDVKM. V lost 6 bases and J lost 3; bases outside the gene matches: 7. CDR3 length equals 15 residues. The chain's CDR3 is CASSGPSGGNYEQYF. CDR3 DNA sequence: TGTGCCAGCAGCGGCCCTAGCGGGGGGAACTACGAGCAGTACTTC.

CDR3 protein: CASSTPTIQGTGELFF. The CDR3 nucleotides are TGTGCCAGCAGCACCCCGACCATACAGGGGACCGGGGAGCTGTTTTTT. V gene TRBV9 combines with J gene TRBJ2-2; 7 positions match TRBD1. The trim removed 4 bases at V and 5 bases at J, leaving 11 bases unmatched. This CDR3 is built from 16 residues. Per the germline V gene, CDR1 is SGDLS and CDR2 is YYNGEE.

This chain joins TRBV5-4 and TRBJ2-3; D gene uncertain. Trimming removed 4 bases from V and 5 bases from J, with 11 bases in between. The CDR3 spans 13 residues. The germline V gene has CDR1 SGHNT and CDR2 YYREEE (reference sequence). This chain's CDR3 is CASSRNRGDTQYF. The DNA of the CDR3 is TGTGCCAGCAGCCGGAACCGAGGAGATACGCAGTATTTT.

The rearrangement joins TRBV6-5 to TRBJ1-4; 7 bases fit TRBD1. Germline values: CDR1 MNHEY, CDR2 SVGAGI. Unmatched junction bases numbered 3, after V lost 6 bases and J lost 2 bases. This CDR3 has 14 residues. The CDR3 nucleotides are TGTGCCAGCAGAGGGGGCGAGACTAATGAAAAACTGTTTTTT. As protein: CASRGGETNEKLFF.

This clone was seen a single time. At the DNA level, this CDR3 is encoded by other sequences in the same sample as well. V usage is TRBV10-3 and J usage is TRBJ2-1; 8 bases are shared with TRBD2. The CDR3 spans 15 residues. The trim removed 3 bases at V and 1 base at J, leaving 2 bases unmatched. Looked up from germline, CDR1 is ENHRY and CDR2 is SYGVKD. The CDR3, as DNA: TGTGCCATCAGTGATTCGGGGGGGTCCTACAATGAGCAGTTCTTC. Translated: CAISDSGGSYNEQFF.

A remark on this clone: The likely explanation is a read error, given a far larger clone one base away. This chain links TRBV7-2 with TRBJ1-2, with D unclear. CDR3 size: 15 residues. The germline gives CDR1 SGHTA, CDR2 FQGNSA. The CDR3 spells CASSTTVGWNYGYIF. The CDR3 DNA sequence: TGTGCCAGCAGCACTACAGTAGGATGGAACTATGGCTACATCTTC.

This clone was seen a few times. Additional DNA sequences in this sample encode the identical CDR3. The gene calls are TRBV7-8 and TRBJ2-3, with D hard to call. The V gene's germline CDR1 is SGHVS and CDR2 FQNEAQ. The CDR3 spans 13 residues. V was trimmed by 2 bases and J by 3 bases, leaving 6 bases between them. The CDR3 DNA reads as TGTGCCAGCAGCTTAAGAGATACAGATACGCAGTATTTT. Its translation: CASSLRDTDTQYF.

The chain couples TRBV6-1 to TRBJ2-2, with 8 bases lining up with TRBD2. The CDR3 runs to 15 residues. The trim removed 5 bases at V and 6 bases at J, leaving 8 bases unmatched. Germline-derived CDR1 and CDR2 are MNHNS and SASEGT. CDR3 bases: TGTGCCAGCAGTATAAGGACTAGCTCAGCCGGGGAGCTGTTTTTT. It yields the protein CASSIRTSSAGELFF.

The CDR3 region is CASSLGGGQRSCEQYF. The CDR3 DNA reads as TGTGCCAGCAGCCTAGGAGGGGGCCAGCGCTCGTGCGAGCAGTACTTC. J is TRBJ2-7 and V is TRBV21-1; the tabulated D call, TRBD1, remains unverified against the DNA. TRBV21-1 is a pseudogene segment. This CDR3 region has 16 residues.

V is TRBV10-3 and J is TRBJ1-4, with 8 bases matching TRBD1. The J segment lost 4 bases and the V segment lost 6 bases, leaving 4 bases of the junction unmatched. The CDR3 consists of 14 residues. The germline CDR1 and CDR2 sequences are ENHRY and SYGVKD. The CDR3 sequence is CAISWTGFNEKLFF. The CDR3 nucleotides are TGTGCCATCAGCTGGACAGGGTTTAATGAAAAACTGTTTTTT.

V and J are TRBV4-1 and TRBJ2-7; 7 nucleotides line up with TRBD1. CDR3 length: 16 amino acids. Trimming removed 0 bases from V and 7 bases from J; junction bases left unmatched: 12. In germline, CDR1 is MGHRA, CDR2 YSYEKL. The CDR3 nucleotides read TGCGCCAGCAGCCAAGAAGTAACAGGGGCTAGCAGTGAGCAGTACTTC. Its protein product is CASSQEVTGASSEQYF.

This chain joins TRBV5-5 and TRBJ2-1; 10 positions match TRBD1. J lost 8 bases, V lost 4 bases, and 6 bases had no gene match. Per germline, CDR1 SGHKS and CDR2 YYEKEE (reference sequence). This CDR3 comprises 14 residues. DNA for the CDR3: TGTGCCAGCAGCCCGGGACAGGGGCGAGATGAGCAGTTCTTC. Translation gives CASSPGQGRDEQFF.

This rearrangement joins TRBV7-6 to TRBJ2-7, with a possible D match to TRBD2 (5 bases). CDR1 is SGHVS, CDR2 FNYEAQ, per germline. This CDR3 region has 15 residues. V was pared by 4 bases and J by 1 base, with 14 bases between. CDR3 in DNA: TGTGCCAGCAGCTACGGGAATTTGTGGTCCTACGAGCAGTACTTC. Translated, it gives CASSYGNLWSYEQYF.

This chain links TRBV11-2 with TRBJ1-2; TRBD1 is a possible D gene (6 bases). CDR3 length equals 16 residues. Germline V gives CDR1 SGHAT, CDR2 FQNNGV. Trimming took off 5 bases at V and 0 bases at J, with 16 bases between the two ends. The CDR3: CASSRGPGEANYGYTF. DNA for the CDR3: TGTGCCAGCAGCCGGGGGCCCGGTGAAGCTAACTATGGCTACACCTTC.